Detailed here is one T cell receptor (beta chain). Its antigen is undetermined. The data derive from a study of OX40 agonist ivuxolimab in advanced cancers. Background on the study: Given to patients was ivuxolimab, an agonistic anti-OX40 (CD134) antibody. Overall study results and limits: At doses 0.1 to 3.0 mg/kg, CD4+ and CD8+ clones expanded.

Assay: immunoSEQ multiplex PCR; the TCRdb copy retains only in-frame clones and omits some. Here the sample spans 77,000 or so clones, approximately 89% being singletons. This sequence was found in an adult with an advanced solid tumor such as melanoma, head and neck, liver or kidney cancer. Sample: CD4+ or CD8+ T cells sorted from blood, taken in a trial of the OX40 agonist ivuxolimab.

The chain's CDR3 is CASSLLGASETQYF. As DNA, the CDR3 is TGTGCCAGCAGCTTACTCGGCGCCTCGGAGACCCAGTACTTC. The rearrangement uses TRBV11-2 and TRBJ2-5, with unresolved D. Trimming stripped 2 bases from V and 5 bases from J, with 12 bases between. CDR1 is SGHAT and CDR2 is FQNNGV in the germline V gene. This CDR3 region has 14 residues.